Sequencing of this T cell receptor (beta chain) was carried out in a study of T-cell reconstitution after alpha-beta-depleted transplantation in children listed by TCRdb under 2016. Regarding the research as a whole: T-cell immune reconstitution after TCRalphabeta/CD19-depleted allogeneic hematopoietic cell transplantation in children was quantitatively tracked in the study by means of TCR repertoire profiling. What the authors observed across the whole study: The frequencies of hyperexpanded clones fell over the following months, and after one year, T-cell counts and TCRbeta diversity were mostly attributed to newly produced T cells. Apparently early alphabetaT-cell count recovery about two months after transplant reportedly relied on only several hundred rapidly expanded clones derived from non-depleted graft cells. In some patients, the high TCRbeta diversity seen at day 60 was put down to recipient T cells and intrathymic progenitors that had survived conditioning.

What this sample's treatment or condition label stands for: allogeneic hematopoietic cell transplantation with graft depleted of TCRalphabeta T cells and CD19 B cells. Transplant recipients were children who received TCRalphabeta/CD19-depleted allogeneic hematopoietic cell grafts. The library was built by means of PCR. The sample was run on an Illumina HiSeq 2500. Molecular barcoding was employed in the preparation of TCR libraries, with unique molecular identifiers being used to normalize TCRbeta repertoire quantification. TCRdb handled the public reads itself, with Q25 trimming in fastp and clone calling in MiXCR, and kept productive beta chains. Each CDR3 protein gets just one entry, which takes the most common genes and DNA from the rows behind it. Across this sample there are roughly 420,000 distinct CDR3 sequences, with under 20% seen only once. The ten largest make up roughly 29% of the sample.

CDR1 and CDR2 were assigned from the germline V gene as SNHLY and FYNNEI. The V end gives up 7 bases and the J end 2 bases, leaving 8 bases in the junction not matched to a gene. The CDR3 contains 16 residues, cysteine and phenylalanine counted. Of the read, only the CDR3 DNA is kept; its 48 bases are in frame from base 1. As to this clonotype: It has no known antigen specificity. Base qualities are not provided; no much larger clone lies one nucleotide away.

The chain joins TRBV2 to TRBJ2-1; 10 central bases correspond to TRBD2. The source is a boy less than two years old who had a stem cell transplant for Wiskott-Aldrich syndrome, so the T cells may come from the graft donor. This material consisted of PBMCs, mostly from graft donor cells, taken 360 days after TCRalphabeta/CD19-depleted stem cell transplant. The CDR3 protein: CASTPIAGGTYNEQFF. In nucleotide form, the sequence is TGTGCCAGCACCCCAATAGCGGGAGGTACCTACAATGAGCAGTTCTTC. This CDR3, with the reference TRBV2 and TRBJ2-1 proteins standing in past its ends, gives the full variable domain EPEVTQTPSHQVTQMGQEVILRCVPISNHLYFYWYRQILGQKVEFLVSFYNNEISEKSEIFDDQFSVERPDGSNFTLKIRSTKLEDSAMYFCASTPIAGGTYNEQFFGPGTRLTVL.